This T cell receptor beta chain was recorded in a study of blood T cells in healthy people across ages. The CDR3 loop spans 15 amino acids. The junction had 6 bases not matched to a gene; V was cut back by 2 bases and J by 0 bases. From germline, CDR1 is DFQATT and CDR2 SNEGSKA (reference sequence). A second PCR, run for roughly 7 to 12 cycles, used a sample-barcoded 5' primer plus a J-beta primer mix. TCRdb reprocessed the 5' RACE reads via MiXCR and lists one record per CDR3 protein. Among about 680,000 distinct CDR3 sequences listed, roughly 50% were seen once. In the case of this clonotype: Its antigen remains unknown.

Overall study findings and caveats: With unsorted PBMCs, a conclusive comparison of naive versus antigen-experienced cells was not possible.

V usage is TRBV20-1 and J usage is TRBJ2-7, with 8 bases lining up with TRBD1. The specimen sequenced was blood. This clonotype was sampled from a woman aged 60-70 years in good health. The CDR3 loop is CSARPTTGGSYEQYF. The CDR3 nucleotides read TGCAGTGCTAGACCCACCACAGGGGGCTCCTACGAGCAGTACTTC.